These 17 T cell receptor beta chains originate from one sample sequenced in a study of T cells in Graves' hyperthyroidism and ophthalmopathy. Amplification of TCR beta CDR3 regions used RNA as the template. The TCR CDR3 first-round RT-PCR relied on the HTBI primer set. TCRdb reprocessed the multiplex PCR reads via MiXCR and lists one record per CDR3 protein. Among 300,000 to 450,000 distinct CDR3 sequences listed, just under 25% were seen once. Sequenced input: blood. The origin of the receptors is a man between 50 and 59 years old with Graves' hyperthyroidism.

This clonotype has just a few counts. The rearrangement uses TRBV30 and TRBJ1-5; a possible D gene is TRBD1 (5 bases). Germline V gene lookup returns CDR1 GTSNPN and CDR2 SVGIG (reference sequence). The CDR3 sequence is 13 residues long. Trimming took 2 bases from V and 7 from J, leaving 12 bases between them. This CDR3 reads CAWSRGTEQPQHF. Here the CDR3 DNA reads TGTGCCTGGAGTAGGGGTACAGAGCAGCCCCAGCATTTT.

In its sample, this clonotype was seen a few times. CDR3 protein: CASSLNGAGLAKNIQYF. As DNA, the CDR3 is TGTGCCAGCAGCTTAAATGGGGCAGGGTTAGCCAAAAACATTCAGTACTTC. The rearrangement uses TRBV7-2 and TRBJ2-4, with D maybe TRBD1 (5 bases). Germline values: CDR1 SGHTA, CDR2 FQGNSA. The V gene lost 2 bases and the J gene lost 0 bases, with 14 bases spanning the gap. CDR3 length: 17 residues. The entire variable domain, with the rest obtained from reference TRBV7-2 and TRBJ2-4, is as follows: GAGVSQSPSNKVTEKGKDVELRCDPISGHTALYWYRQSLGQGLEFLIYFQGNSAPDKSGLPSDRFSAERTGGSVSTLTIQRTQQEDSAVYLCASSLNGAGLAKNIQYFGAGTRLSVL.

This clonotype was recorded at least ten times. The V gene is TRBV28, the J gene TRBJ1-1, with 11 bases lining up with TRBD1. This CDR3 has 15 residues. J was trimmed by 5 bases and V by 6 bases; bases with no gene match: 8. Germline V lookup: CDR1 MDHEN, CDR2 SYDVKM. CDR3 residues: CASRISGTGGTEAFF. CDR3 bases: TGTGCCAGCAGAATATCCGGGACAGGGGGTACTGAAGCTTTCTTT.

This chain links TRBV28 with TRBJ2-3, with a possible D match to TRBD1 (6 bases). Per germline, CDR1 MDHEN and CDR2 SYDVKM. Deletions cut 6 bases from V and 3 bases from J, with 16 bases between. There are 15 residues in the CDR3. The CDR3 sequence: CASSQVLQGTDTQYF. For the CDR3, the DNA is TGTGCCAGCAGCCAAGTTTTACAGGGAACAGATACGCAGTATTTT.

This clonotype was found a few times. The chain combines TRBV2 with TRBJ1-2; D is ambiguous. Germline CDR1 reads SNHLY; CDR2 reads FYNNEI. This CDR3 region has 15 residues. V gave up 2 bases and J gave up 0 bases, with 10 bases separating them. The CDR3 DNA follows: TGTGCCAGCAGTGAAAGGTCGGTGGCTAACTATGGCTACACCTTC. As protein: CASSERSVANYGYTF.

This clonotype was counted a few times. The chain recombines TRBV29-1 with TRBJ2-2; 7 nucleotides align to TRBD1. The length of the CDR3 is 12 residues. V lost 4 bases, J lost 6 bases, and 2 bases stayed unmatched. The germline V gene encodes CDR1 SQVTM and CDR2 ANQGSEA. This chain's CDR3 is CSVGQGPGELFF. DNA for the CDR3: TGCAGCGTTGGACAGGGTCCCGGGGAGCTGTTTTTT.

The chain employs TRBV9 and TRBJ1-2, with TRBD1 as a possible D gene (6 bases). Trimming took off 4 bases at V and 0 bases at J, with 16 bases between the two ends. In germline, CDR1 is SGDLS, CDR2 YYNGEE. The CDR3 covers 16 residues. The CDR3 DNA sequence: TGTGCCAGCAGCACTTGGACAGCCACAACTAACTATGGCTACACCTTC. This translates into CASSTWTATTNYGYTF.

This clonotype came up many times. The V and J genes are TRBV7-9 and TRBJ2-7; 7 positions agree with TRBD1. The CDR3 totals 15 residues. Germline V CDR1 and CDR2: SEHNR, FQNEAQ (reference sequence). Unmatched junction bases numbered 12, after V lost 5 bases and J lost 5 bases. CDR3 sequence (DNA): TGTGCCAGCAGCGTTAGACAGGGCAGGGAAAACGAGCAGTACTTC. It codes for CASSVRQGRENEQYF.

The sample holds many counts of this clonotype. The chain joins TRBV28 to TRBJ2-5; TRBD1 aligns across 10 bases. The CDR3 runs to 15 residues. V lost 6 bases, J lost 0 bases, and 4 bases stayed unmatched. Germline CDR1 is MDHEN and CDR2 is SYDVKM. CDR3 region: CASRGQGLYQETQYF. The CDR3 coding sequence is TGTGCCAGCAGGGGACAGGGGTTGTACCAAGAGACCCAGTACTTC.

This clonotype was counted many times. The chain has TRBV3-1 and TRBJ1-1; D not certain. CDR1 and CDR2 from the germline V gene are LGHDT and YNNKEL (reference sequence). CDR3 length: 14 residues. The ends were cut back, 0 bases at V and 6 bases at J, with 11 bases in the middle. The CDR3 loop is CASSQDLRASEAFF. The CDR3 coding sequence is TGTGCCAGCAGCCAAGATCTCCGGGCATCTGAAGCTTTCTTT. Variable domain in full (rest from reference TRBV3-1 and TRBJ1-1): DTAVSQTPKYLVTQMGNDKSIKCEQNLGHDTMYWYKQDSKKFLKIMFSYNNKELIINETVPNRFSPKSPDKAHLNLHINSLELGDSAVYFCASSQDLRASEAFFGQGTRLTVV.

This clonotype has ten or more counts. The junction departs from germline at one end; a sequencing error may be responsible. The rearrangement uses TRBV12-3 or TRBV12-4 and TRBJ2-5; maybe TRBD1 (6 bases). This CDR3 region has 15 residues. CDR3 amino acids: CASGLVGARQETQYF. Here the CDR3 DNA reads TGTGCCAGCGGTTTAGTGGGGGCTCGACAAGAGACCCAGTACTTC.

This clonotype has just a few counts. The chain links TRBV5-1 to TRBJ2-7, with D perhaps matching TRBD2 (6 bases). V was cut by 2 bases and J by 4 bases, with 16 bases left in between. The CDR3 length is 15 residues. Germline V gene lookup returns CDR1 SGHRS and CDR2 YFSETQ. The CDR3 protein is CASSFGYGRGYEQYF. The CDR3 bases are TGCGCCAGCAGCTTCGGTTACGGGAGAGGGTACGAGCAGTACTTC.

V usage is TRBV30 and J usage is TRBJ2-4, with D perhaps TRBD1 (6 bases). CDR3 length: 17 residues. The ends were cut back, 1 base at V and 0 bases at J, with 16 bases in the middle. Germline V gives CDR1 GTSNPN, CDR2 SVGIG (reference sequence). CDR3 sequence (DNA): TGTGCCTGGAGTGGTGGGACATCGGAACTAGCCAAAAACATTCAGTACTTC. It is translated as CAWSGGTSELAKNIQYF.

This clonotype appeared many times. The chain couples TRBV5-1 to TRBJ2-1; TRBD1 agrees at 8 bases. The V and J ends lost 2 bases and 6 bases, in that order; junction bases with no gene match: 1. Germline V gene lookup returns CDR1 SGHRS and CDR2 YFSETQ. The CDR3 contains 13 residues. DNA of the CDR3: TGCGCCAGCAGCTTAGACAGGGGCAATGAGCAGTTCTTC. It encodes CASSLDRGNEQFF.

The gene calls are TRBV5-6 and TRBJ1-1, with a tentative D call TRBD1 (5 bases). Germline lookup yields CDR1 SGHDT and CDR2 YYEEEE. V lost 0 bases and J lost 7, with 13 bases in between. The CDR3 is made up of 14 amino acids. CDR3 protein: CASSLGAGQFEAFF. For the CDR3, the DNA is TGTGCCAGCAGCTTGGGTGCAGGGCAGTTTGAAGCTTTCTTT.

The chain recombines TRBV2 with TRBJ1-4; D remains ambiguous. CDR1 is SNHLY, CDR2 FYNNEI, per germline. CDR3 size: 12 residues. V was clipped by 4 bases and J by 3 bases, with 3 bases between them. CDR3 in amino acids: CASSGANEKLFF. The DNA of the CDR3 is TGTGCCAGCAGTGGAGCTAATGAAAAACTGTTTTTT.

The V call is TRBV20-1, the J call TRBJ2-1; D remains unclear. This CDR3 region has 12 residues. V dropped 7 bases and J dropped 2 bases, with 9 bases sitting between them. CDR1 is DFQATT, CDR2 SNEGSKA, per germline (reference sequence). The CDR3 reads CSGLVPYNEQFF. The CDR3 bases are TGCAGTGGTCTAGTACCCTACAATGAGCAGTTCTTC.